This T cell receptor beta chain was captured in a study of T cell responses to AZD1222 COVID-19 vaccine. Recipients boosted at about 4 weeks or about 12 weeks are pooled. General study findings and limits: White British ancestry dominated among donors, who included more females, and clonal diversity was possibly underestimated. The reported proportion of spike-specific TCRs targeting unmutated variant regions was nearly half.

The CDR3 extends over 16 amino acids. V dropped 1 base and J dropped 6; count of bases not matched to a gene: 9. Looked up from germline, CDR1 is MNHEY and CDR2 is SMNVEV (reference sequence). Notes on this clone: Its antigen is as yet unknown.

The method was immunoSEQ multiplex PCR; TCRdb's version includes in-frame clones alone and lacks a portion of them. There are roughly 190,000 clones in the sample; about nine tenths occur only once, and less than 2% lies in the top ten. The receptor was derived from an adult who received the AZD1222 COVID-19 vaccine. V is TRBV27 and J is TRBJ2-1, with TRBD2 identical over 7 bases. Sequenced here: peripheral blood, sampled 28 days after the second AZD1222 dose. The CDR3 DNA is TGTGCCAGCAGTTTATGGGCCTCAGGGAGGGGCAATGAGCAGTTCTTC. Its translation is CASSLWASGRGNEQFF.